The 6 T cell receptor beta chains listed next were all sequenced from one sample in a study of cytomegalovirus exposure and HLA in healthy donors. Method: immunoSEQ multiplex PCR; TCRdb's copy keeps in-frame clones and lacks some. The table includes approximately 140,000 clones, roughly 81% detected once. The sample taken for sequencing was PBMCs. These receptors were collected from a woman aged 25 to 39 in good health and CMV-seronegative.

This clone was seen a few times. Mismatch with germline at one junction end may stem from a read error. The chain links TRBV9 to TRBJ2-3; 9 bases align to TRBD2. The CDR3 contains 14 residues. CDR1 is SGDLS and CDR2 is YYNGEE in the germline V gene. The CDR3 region has the DNA TGTGCCAGCAGCGATAGCGGGGGCACGGATACGCAGTATTTT. Amino acid sequence: CASSDSGGTDTQYF.

The chain carries TRBV19 and TRBJ1-2; D might be TRBD1 (5 bases). The germline gives CDR1 LNHDA, CDR2 SQIVND (reference sequence). The CDR3 has 14 amino acids. Trimming cost V 4 bases and J 5 bases, with 14 bases left between them. In DNA form, the CDR3 reads TGTGCCAGTAGTAACCCCTCGGACACATATGGCTACACCTTC. This codes for CASSNPSDTYGYTF.

The V call is TRBV28, the J call TRBJ2-7; TRBD2 is a possible D gene (5 bases). The CDR3 consists of 13 residues. Germline CDR1 and CDR2: MDHEN and SYDVKM. V was shortened by 4 bases and J by 4 bases, with 11 bases between the two germline ends. For the CDR3, the DNA is TGTGCCAGCAGTTCCCGCCGGGGTTACGAGCAGTACTTC. It encodes CASSSRRGYEQYF.

J is TRBJ2-5 and V is TRBV6-5, with 13 bases lining up with TRBD2. The V gene's germline CDR1 is MNHEY and CDR2 SVGAGI. The V segment lost 9 bases and the J segment 7 bases; nucleotides outside the gene matches: 8. CDR3 size: 14 residues. Here the CDR3 reads CASTSGGAVGTQYF. The CDR3 DNA sequence: TGTGCCAGTACTAGCGGGGGGGCAGTTGGGACCCAGTACTTC.

A few counts support this clone. This chain uses TRBV14 with TRBJ2-3, with 7 nucleotides matching TRBD2. Per germline, CDR1 SGHDN and CDR2 FVKESK. The length of the CDR3 is 18 residues. The trim removed 0 bases at V and 2 bases at J, leaving 11 bases unmatched. The CDR3 loop is CASSQDRLRAGNTDTQYF. The CDR3 nucleotides read TGTGCCAGCAGCCAAGATAGGTTACGAGCGGGGAACACAGATACGCAGTATTTT.

V gene TRBV15 combines with J gene TRBJ1-1; D is unresolved. The V and J ends lost 3 bases and 6 bases respectively, with 11 bases between them. The CDR3 extends over 13 amino acids. CDR1 is LNHNV, CDR2 YYDKDF, per germline (reference sequence). Here the CDR3 DNA reads TGTGCCACCAGCAGCCTAGGCATACCTGAAGCTTTCTTT. It translates to CATSSLGIPEAFF.